The next 22 T cell receptor beta chains were all read from a single sample in a study of blood T cells in healthy people across ages (dated by TCRdb to the mid-2010s). The library was produced with 5' RACE. Data came from an Illumina HiSeq 2500. The second PCR ran for about 6 to 12 cycles and used a J-beta primer mix along with a sample-barcoded 5' primer. TCRdb trimmed public reads at Q25 via fastp, called clones via MiXCR and kept in-frame beta chains. Merged by CDR3 protein, the rows form single entries marked with the most common genes and DNA. The sample records hundreds of thousands of distinct CDR3 sequences, approximately 50% of which are singletons. The ten largest clones capture around 32% of the sample. The sequenced sample consisted of blood. These receptors were collected from a woman aged 55-70 years in good health.

In the case of this clonotype: A read error is possible here, since a much larger clone lies one base away. The V and J genes are TRBV4-3 and TRBJ1-4; TRBD1 matches at 7 bases. CDR3 length equals 14 residues. CDR1 is LGHNA, CDR2 YSLEER, per germline. DNA of the CDR3: TGCGCCAACAGCCAGCACAGGGGAGGAGAAAAACTGTTTTTT. This sequence encodes CANSQHRGGEKLFF.

The genes are TRBV29-1 and TRBJ2-1; possible D gene TRBD1, 6 bases. Trimming removed 5 bases at V and 4 bases at J, with 15 bases between. The CDR3 extends over 14 amino acids. In germline, CDR1 is SQVTM, CDR2 ANQGSEA. CDR3 DNA: TGCAGCGTTAATGGGGGCGGAACATACAATGAGCAGTTCTTC. Its translation: CSVNGGGTYNEQFF.

This clonotype came up a few times. This chain connects TRBV12-3 or TRBV12-4 to TRBJ2-1; TRBD2 is a possible D gene (6 bases). V was shortened by 2 bases and J by 7 bases, with 9 bases between the two germline ends. The CDR3 is 13 amino acids. The CDR3 region has the DNA TGTGCCAGCAGTTTACGGGGGACGAATGAGCAGTTCTTC. As protein: CASSLRGTNEQFF.

The chain employs TRBV11-2 and TRBJ2-7, with 8 bases that match TRBD1. Per germline, CDR1 SGHAT and CDR2 FQNNGV. The CDR3 sequence is 15 residues long. Trimming cost V 5 bases and J 7 bases; bases outside gene matches: 13. CDR3 protein: CASSTRTGNLNEQYF. CDR3 coding DNA: TGTGCCAGCAGCACCAGGACAGGGAACCTCAATGAGCAGTACTTC. Combining the CDR3 with reference TRBV11-2 and TRBJ2-7 gives the whole variable domain EAGVAQSPRYKIIEKRQSVAFWCNPISGHATLYWYQQILGQGPKLLIQFQNNGVVDDSQLPKDRFSAERLKGVDSTLKIQPAKLEDSAVYLCASSTRTGNLNEQYFGPGTRLTVT.

In this sample, this clonotype turned up a few times. CDR3 sequence: CSVGLNTEAFF. Here the CDR3 DNA reads TGCAGCGTGGGTCTGAACACTGAAGCTTTCTTT. The chain links TRBV29-1 to TRBJ1-1; D is uncertain. V was shortened by 6 bases and J by 0 bases, with 5 bases between the two germline ends. The CDR3 length is 11 residues. Germline V gene lookup returns CDR1 SQVTM and CDR2 ANQGSEA.

This clonotype was detected ten times or more. The chain has TRBV7-2 and TRBJ2-3; 11 nucleotides match TRBD2. V shed 0 bases and J 1 base; nucleotides not matched to a gene: 0. The germline CDR1 and CDR2 sequences are SGHTA and FQGNSA. This CDR3 region has 16 residues. The CDR3 DNA is TGTGCCAGCAGCTTAGCACTAGCGGGAGGCACAGATACGCAGTATTTT. This codes for CASSLALAGGTDTQYF. The whole variable domain, remainder taken from reference TRBV7-2 and TRBJ2-3, is GAGVSQSPSNKVTEKGKDVELRCDPISGHTALYWYRQSLGQGLEFLIYFQGNSAPDKSGLPSDRFSAERTGGSVSTLTIQRTQQEDSAVYLCASSLALAGGTDTQYFGPGTRLTVL.

This clonotype was recorded a few times. The chain has TRBV6-6 and TRBJ2-3, with D possibly being TRBD2 (5 bases). Trimming stripped 9 bases from V and 1 base from J, with 11 bases between. The germline CDR1 and CDR2 sequences are MNHNY and SVGAGI (reference sequence). The length of the CDR3 is 13 residues. The CDR3 DNA reads TGTGCCAGTCTACTAGACGGCACAGATACGCAGTATTTT. Its translation: CASLLDGTDTQYF.

This clonotype came up a few times. The chain recombines TRBV24-1 with TRBJ2-7; D uncertain. Trimming pared 3 bases from V and 5 bases from J, leaving 13 bases between. Germline V gene sequence: CDR1 KGHDR, CDR2 SFDVKD. This CDR3 has 14 amino acids. The CDR3 sequence: CATSDPRSIDEQYF. The CDR3 nucleotides are TGTGCCACCAGTGATCCGCGCTCCATTGACGAGCAGTACTTC.

The chain carries TRBV12-3 or TRBV12-4 and TRBJ1-2; 7 nucleotides match TRBD1. Unmatched junction bases numbered 6, after V lost 5 bases and J lost 0 bases. The CDR3 runs 15 residues. This CDR3 is CASSPWTGPNYGYTF. Written as DNA, the CDR3 is TGTGCCAGCAGTCCCTGGACAGGACCTAACTATGGCTACACCTTC.

The V gene is TRBV7-2, the J gene TRBJ2-1, with a tentative D call TRBD2 (6 bases). This CDR3 spans 16 amino acids. Germline-derived CDR1 and CDR2 are SGHTA and FQGNSA. Trimming took 3 bases from V and 0 from J, leaving 12 bases between them. This chain's CDR3 is CASSFDRGISYNEQFF. For the CDR3, the DNA is TGTGCCAGCAGCTTTGACCGGGGGATCTCCTACAATGAGCAGTTCTTC.

This sequence joins TRBV28 and TRBJ1-1; 7 bases fit TRBD1. The CDR3 runs to 13 residues. The V gene's germline CDR1 is MDHEN and CDR2 SYDVKM. The V gene end was trimmed by 5 bases and the J gene end by 11 bases; junction bases not matched to a gene: 11. CDR3 sequence: CASSDTKQGKAFF. CDR3 in DNA: TGTGCCAGCAGTGATACAAAACAGGGGAAGGCTTTCTTT.

The chain is built from TRBV6-5 and TRBJ2-7; TRBD1 might be the D (5 bases). V was shortened by 4 bases and J by 3 bases, with 13 bases between the two germline ends. The CDR3 is 14 amino acids. The germline gives CDR1 MNHEY, CDR2 SVGAGI. CDR3 region: CASSWGSDSYEQYF. The CDR3 coding sequence is TGTGCCAGCAGTTGGGGCTCAGACAGCTACGAGCAGTACTTC.

J is TRBJ1-2 and V is TRBV20-1; TRBD1 aligns across 11 bases. V lost 3 bases and J lost 3; bases outside the gene matches: 3. The V gene's germline CDR1 is DFQATT and CDR2 SNEGSKA (reference sequence). The CDR3 runs 14 residues. CDR3 sequence reads: CSASGTGGDYGYTF. The DNA for the CDR3 is TGCAGTGCTAGTGGGACAGGGGGTGACTATGGCTACACCTTC.

V usage is TRBV20-1 and J usage is TRBJ1-1; D unresolved. Per the germline V gene, CDR1 is DFQATT and CDR2 is SNEGSKA (reference sequence). V was clipped by 1 base and J by 1 base, with 10 bases between them. This CDR3 is 14 amino acids long. The CDR3 region has the DNA TGCAGTGCTAGAGTAGCGGGTGGGAACACTGAAGCTTTCTTT. Protein: CSARVAGGNTEAFF.

The rearrangement links TRBV3-1 to TRBJ2-5; D unclear. The J call may not be correct, given that the DNA end is closer to TRBJ2-7. Germline-derived CDR1 and CDR2 are LGHDT and YNNKEL (reference sequence). The CDR3 runs 12 residues. The CDR3 loop reads CASSQVNHEQYF. The DNA of the CDR3 is TGTGCCAGCAGCCAAGTAAACCACGAGCAGTACTTC.

The rearrangement joins TRBV6-6 to TRBJ2-1, with 8 bases identical to TRBD2. The CDR3 extends over 14 amino acids. From germline, CDR1 is MNHNY and CDR2 SVGAGI (reference sequence). The V gene end was trimmed by 7 bases and the J gene end by 5 bases; junction bases not matched to a gene: 7. The CDR3 reads CASKVAGGDNEQFF. The DNA of the CDR3 is TGTGCCAGCAAAGTTGCGGGAGGTGACAATGAGCAGTTCTTC.

The chain employs TRBV10-3 and TRBJ2-3; no clear D gene. CDR3 length equals 13 residues. V lost 10 bases to trimming and J lost 2 bases, with 13 bases between them. Germline V gives CDR1 ENHRY, CDR2 SYGVKD. CDR3 protein: CATAHSSTDTQYF. CDR3 nucleotide sequence: TGTGCCACCGCCCACTCTTCCACAGATACGCAGTATTTT.

This clonotype showed up just once. The gene calls are TRBV6-5 and TRBJ1-1; D not resolved. The CDR3 consists of 13 residues. The germline V and J ends were trimmed by 0 bases and 3 bases, with 5 bases remaining between them. Germline loops: CDR1 MNHEY, CDR2 SVGAGI. The CDR3 here is CASSYSLDTEAFF. The CDR3 DNA follows: TGTGCCAGCAGTTACTCGCTCGACACTGAAGCTTTCTTT.

The rearrangement joins TRBV3-1 to TRBJ1-2, with D perhaps TRBD1 (5 bases). V was pared by 4 bases and J by 4 bases, with 13 bases between. The length of the CDR3 is 14 residues. CDR1 is LGHDT, CDR2 YNNKEL, per germline (reference sequence). The CDR3 bases are TGTGCCAGCAGCCGGGGTTTTGGGACCTATGGCTACACCTTC. Its translation: CASSRGFGTYGYTF. Full variable domain (remainder filled in from reference TRBV3-1 and TRBJ1-2): DTAVSQTPKYLVTQMGNDKSIKCEQNLGHDTMYWYKQDSKKFLKIMFSYNNKELIINETVPNRFSPKSPDKAHLNLHINSLELGDSAVYFCASSRGFGTYGYTFGSGTRLTVV.

The chain links TRBV20-1 to TRBJ2-5; 7 bases are shared with TRBD2. Germline CDR1 and CDR2: DFQATT and SNEGSKA (reference sequence). The CDR3 has 15 residues. The V gene end was trimmed by 1 base and the J gene end by 0 bases; junction bases not matched to a gene: 5. The CDR3 DNA reads as TGCAGTGCTAGAGTCGGGACTAATCACCAAGAGACCCAGTACTTC. Its protein is CSARVGTNHQETQYF.

This clonotype was observed a few times. The CDR3 sequence is CASSLIGQGGTWTQETQYF. CDR3 bases: TGTGCCAGCAGCTTAATTGGGCAGGGGGGGACTTGGACCCAAGAGACCCAGTACTTC. This chain uses TRBV7-2 with TRBJ2-5; D assignment may be TRBD1 or TRBD2 (7 bases each). The CDR3 has 19 residues. The V gene's germline CDR1 is SGHTA and CDR2 FQGNSA. Between the trimmed V and J ends, which lost 2 bases and 1 base, there was a span of 23 bases.

In regard to this clonotype: Relative to the germline gene, one junction end is altered; a read error may explain this. The gene calls are TRBV4-2 and TRBJ2-5; 10 nucleotides match TRBD1. There are 14 residues in the CDR3. Germline-derived CDR1 and CDR2 are LGHNA and YNFKEQ. The CDR3 coding sequence is TGTGTCAGCAGCCTAGGACAGGGGGGGGAGACCCAGTACTTC. It yields the protein CVSSLGQGGETQYF.